The clone carrying this T cell receptor beta chain was counted at least ten times. The data belong to a study of T cells in Graves' hyperthyroidism and ophthalmopathy. Template material for amplifying TCR beta CDR3 regions consisted of RNA transcripts. First-round RT-PCR with HTBI primers amplified the TCR CDR3 region. TCRdb redid the calling of the multiplex PCR reads with MiXCR, one entry per CDR3 protein. The sample contains a few hundred thousand distinct CDR3 sequences, around a sixth of which appear only once. The CDR3 is 15 amino acids. CDR1 is MNHNS, CDR2 SASEGT, per germline. V lost 2 bases, J lost 1 base, and 8 bases lay in between. Clinical symptoms, serum thyroxine and TRAb, thyroid ultrasound and orbital computed tomography were used for the diagnoses.

The source is a woman younger than 30 with Graves' hyperthyroidism that later progressed to Graves' ophthalmopathy. The sample taken for sequencing was blood. This chain uses TRBV6-1 with TRBJ2-2, with D tentatively TRBD1 (5 bases). For the CDR3, the DNA is TGTGCCAGCAGTGAACCCGACAGGAACACCGGGGAGCTGTTTTTT. Translation gives CASSEPDRNTGELFF.